The table lists the clone carrying this T cell receptor beta chain with a few counts. Its cognate antigen is unknown. TCRdb reprocessed the RT-PCR reads with MiXCR, giving one entry per CDR3 protein. This table has about 500,000 distinct CDR3 sequences, 6.5% to 8% appearing once. This record belongs to a study of response to subunit inactivated influenza vaccine. Study-level results: A suggestion made by the authors is that each seasonal influenza vaccination recruits few new T cells.

Sequenced here: PBMCs from blood, sampled less than 25 months after vaccination. This TCR was sampled from a man between 50 and 69 years old who received an inactivated influenza vaccine.

The CDR3 region is CASTLNWDARGIGSEQYF. The CDR3 bases are TGTGCCAGCACCCTAAATTGGGATGCGCGAGGAATTGGGAGCGAGCAGTACTTC. The chain links TRBV28 to TRBJ2-7, with a possible D match to TRBD2 (5 bases). V was pared by 7 bases and J by 6 bases, with 31 bases between. CDR3 length equals 18 residues. CDR1 is MDHEN, CDR2 SYDVKM, per germline.